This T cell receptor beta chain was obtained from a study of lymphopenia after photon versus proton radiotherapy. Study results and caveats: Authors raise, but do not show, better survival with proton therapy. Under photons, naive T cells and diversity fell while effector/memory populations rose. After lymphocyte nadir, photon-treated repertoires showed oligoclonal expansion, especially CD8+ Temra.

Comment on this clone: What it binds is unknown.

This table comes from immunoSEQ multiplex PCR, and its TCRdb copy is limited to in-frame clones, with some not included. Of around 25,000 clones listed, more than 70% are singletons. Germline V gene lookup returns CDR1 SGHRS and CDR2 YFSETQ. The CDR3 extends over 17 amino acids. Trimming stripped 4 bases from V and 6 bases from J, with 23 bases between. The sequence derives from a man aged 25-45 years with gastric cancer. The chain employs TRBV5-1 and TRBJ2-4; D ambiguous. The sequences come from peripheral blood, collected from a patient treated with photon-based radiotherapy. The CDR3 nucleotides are TGCGCCAGCAGCATCAACAACTCGCGGCAGCAGAGAAACATTCAGTACTTC. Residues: CASSINNSRQQRNIQYF.